A single sample is the source of the 27 T cell receptor beta chains below, sequenced in a study of blood T cell repertoires in COVID-19. Clones were read by immunoSEQ multiplex PCR, and TCRdb kept only the in-frame ones, dropping some. This sample carries 140,000 to 150,000 clones, 70% to 80% of them seen once, and the ten largest clones take approximately 15%. Material: peripheral blood. Receptor source: a man aged 50 to 59 with acute or convalescent COVID-19.

The CDR3 bases are TGTGCCTGGAGTCCGGGGACTAGCCAAGAGACCCAGTACTTC. Translation gives CAWSPGTSQETQYF. The chain is built from TRBV30 and TRBJ2-5, with 8 positions matching TRBD2. CDR1 and CDR2 (germline): GTSNPN, SVGIG (reference sequence). This CDR3 has 14 amino acids. V trimming: 2 bases; J trimming: 1 base; junction bases outside the gene matches: 3.

V and J are TRBV25-1 and TRBJ2-3; 10 positions match TRBD2. CDR3 length: 16 amino acids. Germline CDR1 and CDR2: MGHDK and SYGVNS. The V gene end was trimmed by 4 bases and the J gene end by 3 bases; junction bases not matched to a gene: 7. The CDR3 loop is CASSGNSGGRTDTQYF. The CDR3, as DNA: TGTGCCAGCAGTGGAAATAGCGGGGGGAGGACAGATACGCAGTATTTT.

The chain recombines TRBV10-2 with TRBJ1-2; TRBD1 agrees at 8 bases. Germline V gene sequence: CDR1 WSHSY, CDR2 SAAADI. This CDR3 spans 15 amino acids. V shed 4 bases and J 3 bases; nucleotides not matched to a gene: 7. The CDR3, as DNA: TGCGCCAGCAGTGCCGCAGGGGGCAGGGACTATGGCTACACCTTC. Translated: CASSAAGGRDYGYTF.

This chain connects TRBV2 to TRBJ1-3, with D possibly matching TRBD1 (5 bases). Trimming removed 6 bases at V and 8 bases at J, with 11 bases between. Germline CDR1 is SNHLY and CDR2 is FYNNEI. This CDR3 has 12 residues. CDR3 nucleotides: TGTGCCAGCAGGGGGCAAAGGGACACCATATATTTT. Translated, it gives CASRGQRDTIYF.

This chain links TRBV3-1 (or the pseudogene TRBV3-2) with TRBJ1-1; tentatively, D is TRBD1 (5 bases). Trimming removed 4 bases at V and 11 bases at J, with 11 bases between. Germline CDR1 and CDR2: LGHDT and YNNKEL (reference sequence). This CDR3 has 11 amino acids. CDR3 in amino acids: CASSPGTRAFF. The DNA for the CDR3 is TGTGCCAGCAGCCCGGGGACTAGGGCTTTCTTT.

The gene calls are TRBV30 and TRBJ1-1, with 12 bases matching TRBD1. CDR3 size: 15 residues. With V trimmed by 0 bases and J by 7 bases, 6 bases remained unmatched. CDR1 is GTSNPN, CDR2 SVGIG, per germline (reference sequence). The CDR3 region is CAWSVLGTGGFEAFF. Here the CDR3 DNA reads TGTGCCTGGAGTGTACTGGGGACAGGGGGCTTTGAAGCTTTCTTT.

V is TRBV5-4 and J is TRBJ1-1, with 9 positions matching TRBD1. Per germline, CDR1 SGHNT and CDR2 YYREEE (reference sequence). V shed 5 bases, J shed 0 bases, and the junction held 5 bases outside the gene matches. CDR3 size: 15 residues. The CDR3 nucleotides read TGTGCCAGCAGACCGACAGGGGGGTTGAACACTGAAGCTTTCTTT. Amino acid sequence: CASRPTGGLNTEAFF.

The rearrangement links TRBV7-8 to TRBJ2-7; 9 bases line up with TRBD2. The CDR3 extends over 15 amino acids. Germline trimming cut 5 bases from V and 4 bases from J; bases unmatched to any gene: 9. Germline-derived CDR1 and CDR2 are SGHVS and FQNEAQ. CDR3 coding DNA: TGTGCCAGCAGCGAGCTAGCGGGGCTAATTTACGAGCAGTACTTC. Its translation: CASSELAGLIYEQYF.

J is TRBJ2-2 and V is TRBV11-1; D remains ambiguous. The CDR3 has 13 amino acids. Trimming shortened V by 3 bases and J by 4 bases, and 6 bases separated the two germline ends. CDR1 is SGHAT and CDR2 is FQDESV in the germline V gene (reference sequence). CDR3: CASSLKRTGELFF. Here the CDR3 DNA reads TGTGCCAGCAGCTTGAAGCGCACCGGGGAGCTGTTTTTT.

The genes are TRBV6-5 and TRBJ2-7, with TRBD1 matching 7 bases. The CDR3 loop spans 13 amino acids. Looked up from germline, CDR1 is MNHEY and CDR2 is SVGAGI. Unmatched junction bases numbered 7, after V lost 7 bases and J lost 4 bases. The CDR3 nucleotides are TGTGCCAGCACCTTGACAGGGCTATACGAGCAGTACGTC. Translated: CASTLTGLYEQYV.

This clone was detected only once. V usage is TRBV21-1 and J usage is TRBJ2-3; whether TRBD2, the table's D call, matches the DNA was not checked. TRBV21-1 is designated a pseudogene. The CDR3 is made up of 16 amino acids. CDR3 sequence (DNA): TGTGCCAGCAGCCCCGCGGTCGGGAGTTACACAGATACGCAGTATTTT. Its protein product is CASSPAVGSYTDTQYF.

The gene calls are TRBV19 and TRBJ1-6; D is possibly TRBD1 (5 bases). CDR3 length equals 13 residues. The germline V and J ends were trimmed by 4 bases and 7 bases, with 8 bases remaining between them. Per germline, CDR1 LNHDA and CDR2 SQIVND (reference sequence). In DNA form, the CDR3 reads TGTGCCAGTAGTAACTGGGGCAATTCACCCCTCCACTTT. Translating it yields CASSNWGNSPLHF.

The rearrangement joins TRBV3-1 (or the pseudogene TRBV3-2) to TRBJ2-1, with D perhaps matching TRBD1 (5 bases). With 5 bases removed from V and 10 bases from J, the gap between germline ends came to 12 bases. The CDR3 totals 12 residues. Germline values: CDR1 LGHDT, CDR2 YNNKEL (reference sequence). CDR3 sequence reads: CASSLGVSEQFF. CDR3 nucleotide sequence: TGTGCCAGCAGCTTAGGGGTGTCGGAGCAGTTCTTC.

This clone was seen a handful of times. The CDR3 region is CASSLSLAGAQETQYF. CDR3 coding DNA: TGTGCCAGCAGCTTGAGTCTAGCGGGGGCCCAAGAGACCCAGTACTTC. V gene TRBV5-4 combines with J gene TRBJ2-5, with 10 bases identical to TRBD2. The CDR3 is 16 amino acids. CDR1 SGHNT and CDR2 YYREEE come from the germline V gene (reference sequence). The V segment lost 1 base and the J segment 1 base; nucleotides outside the gene matches: 4.

This rearrangement joins TRBV29-1 to TRBJ1-2; maybe TRBD1 (5 bases). Germline V CDR1 and CDR2: SQVTM, ANQGSEA. Trimming took off 7 bases at V and 4 bases at J, with 19 bases between the two ends. The CDR3 has 14 amino acids. The CDR3 protein is CSGGDSSRGYGYTF. The DNA for the CDR3 is TGCAGCGGTGGGGACTCTTCCCGTGGCTATGGCTACACCTTC.

This chain uses TRBV6-4 with TRBJ1-2; 7 bases agree with TRBD1. Germline V gene data show CDR1 as MRHNA and CDR2 as SNTAGT. Losses at the gene ends were 10 bases for V and 2 bases for J; bases not matched to a gene: 10. This CDR3 has 14 residues. The CDR3 region is CATDPNRGNYGYTF. In DNA, the CDR3 is TGTGCCACCGATCCGAACAGGGGAAACTATGGCTACACCTTC.

This chain joins TRBV7-9 and TRBJ2-1; D might be TRBD2 (6 bases). Deletions cut 8 bases from V and 4 bases from J, with 12 bases between. The germline V gene has CDR1 SEHNR and CDR2 FQNEAQ (reference sequence). This CDR3 contains 13 residues. The CDR3 is CASAPRGYNEQFF. CDR3 in DNA: TGTGCCAGCGCTCCCCGGGGGTACAATGAGCAGTTCTTC.

The chain carries TRBV5-1 and TRBJ2-1, with 8 bases aligning to TRBD2. The CDR3 extends over 15 amino acids. CDR1 and CDR2 (germline): SGHRS, YFSETQ. J gave up 9 bases and V 0 bases, and 8 bases lay outside the gene matches. The CDR3 sequence is CASSLAPGLGSEQFF. The DNA for the CDR3 is TGCGCCAGCAGCTTGGCCCCGGGACTAGGTTCTGAGCAGTTCTTC.

The chain has TRBV19 and TRBJ1-3; D unresolved. The CDR3 totals 15 residues. Germline CDR1 is LNHDA and CDR2 is SQIVND (reference sequence). Trimming stripped 8 bases from V and 0 bases from J, with 14 bases between. CDR3 residues: CASWGGINSGNTIYF. The CDR3 nucleotides read TGTGCCAGTTGGGGAGGGATTAACTCTGGAAACACCATATATTTT.

V usage is TRBV7-2 and J usage is TRBJ2-5; no firm D call. This CDR3 region has 14 residues. Germline V gives CDR1 SGHTA, CDR2 FQGNSA. With 3 bases removed from V and 5 bases from J, the gap between germline ends came to 13 bases. The CDR3, as DNA: TGTGCCAGCAGCTTTGTGGGTCTAGATGAGACCCAGTACTTC. Its protein product is CASSFVGLDETQYF.

The chain is built from TRBV5-8 and TRBJ1-1; 11 bases match TRBD1. Trimming at V came to 3 bases and at J to 6 bases, leaving 4 bases not matched to a gene. The CDR3 loop spans 14 amino acids. CDR1 and CDR2 (germline): SGHTS, YDEGEE. CDR3 nucleotide sequence: TGTGCCAGCAGCTGGGACAGGGGGACGGCTGAAGCTTTCTTT. Translating it yields CASSWDRGTAEAFF.

The genes are TRBV11-2 and TRBJ1-3; no firm D call. V was trimmed by 4 bases and J by 2 bases, leaving 15 bases between them. This CDR3 has 16 residues. CDR1 is SGHAT and CDR2 is FQNNGV in the germline V gene. CDR3 residues: CASSSLVGAAGNTIYF. In nucleotides, the CDR3 is TGTGCCAGCAGCTCCTTGGTCGGTGCGGCTGGAAACACCATATATTTT.

The chain has TRBV3-1 (or the pseudogene TRBV3-2) and TRBJ1-2, with 9 bases aligning to TRBD1. V shed 4 bases, J shed 10 bases, and the junction held 7 bases outside the gene matches. The CDR3 sequence is 13 residues long. Germline values: CDR1 LGHDT, CDR2 YNNKEL (reference sequence). CDR3 residues: CASSRGQGLTYTF. DNA of the CDR3: TGTGCCAGCAGCCGTGGACAGGGGTTGACCTACACCTTC.

The chain joins TRBV24-1 to TRBJ1-1, with a tentative D call TRBD1 (6 bases). With 8 bases removed from V and 1 base from J, the gap between germline ends came to 10 bases. This CDR3 has 13 amino acids. CDR1 is KGHDR, CDR2 SFDVKD, per germline. CDR3 sequence reads: CATTMGQNTEAFF. CDR3 DNA sequence: TGTGCCACCACTATGGGACAGAACACTGAAGCTTTCTTT.

Here the CDR3 DNA reads TGTGCCAGCAGCTTGGGATTCGGCACTGAAGCTTTCTTT. It encodes CASSLGFGTEAFF. The chain uses TRBV5-6 and TRBJ1-1; no reliable D call. This CDR3 has 13 residues. Trimming removed 0 bases from V and 4 bases from J, with 7 bases in between. Germline CDR1 SGHDT, CDR2 YYEEEE.

V usage is TRBV4-1 and J usage is TRBJ1-2; D is ambiguous. The CDR3 is made up of 16 amino acids. Deletions cut 0 bases from V and 2 bases from J, with 13 bases between. Per germline, CDR1 MGHRA and CDR2 YSYEKL. The DNA of the CDR3 is TGCGCCAGCAGCCAAGATGGATACAGCCCGAACTATGGCTACACCTTC. It yields the protein CASSQDGYSPNYGYTF.

The chain employs TRBV2 and TRBJ1-6; 7 positions agree with TRBD1. CDR1 and CDR2 from the germline V gene are SNHLY and FYNNEI. The J segment lost 9 bases and the V segment lost 4 bases, leaving 9 bases of the junction unmatched. There are 15 residues in the CDR3. The CDR3, as DNA: TGTGCCAGCAGTGTAAGGGGGCAGGGCAGTTCACCCCTCCACTTT. Translation gives CASSVRGQGSSPLHF.